Presented here are 23 T cell receptor beta chains from one specimen sequenced in a study of a mutant IDH1 vaccine in newly diagnosed glioma. Stated time point: baseline, week 1 (first vaccination visit). Treatment defined: pre-vaccination baseline after standard-of-care therapy. Libraries were prepared by immunoSEQ multiplex PCR; TCRdb keeps only in-frame clonotypes and omits some of them. Of tens of thousands of clones in the sample, 70% to 90% were seen once. This sample comprised PBMCs, obtained from a glioma patient treated with radiotherapy, temozolomide or both. The receptors stem from a man aged 25-45 years with glioma.

This clone has a handful of counts. The chain employs TRBV19 and TRBJ1-5; possible D gene TRBD1, 5 bases. The CDR3 runs 13 residues. V lost 10 bases, J lost 3 bases, and 13 bases lay in between. The germline gives CDR1 LNHDA, CDR2 SQIVND (reference sequence). CDR3 protein: CAISQGPNQPQHF. The CDR3 DNA is TGTGCCATTTCTCAGGGTCCCAATCAGCCCCAGCATTTT.

This clone has more than one count but fewer than ten. J is TRBJ1-6 and V is TRBV7-8; 7 nucleotides match TRBD1. The germline CDR1 and CDR2 sequences are SGHVS and FQNEAQ. The CDR3 covers 15 residues. The J segment lost 5 bases and the V segment lost 5 bases, leaving 6 bases of the junction unmatched. The CDR3 loop is CASSPQTGDNSPLHF. The CDR3 bases are TGTGCCAGCAGCCCGCAAACAGGGGATAATTCACCCCTCCACTTT.

The J gene is TRBJ1-6, the V gene TRBV30; 7 bases fit TRBD1. Per germline, CDR1 GTSNPN and CDR2 SVGIG (reference sequence). This CDR3 is 20 amino acids long. V trimming: 3 bases; J trimming: 0 bases; junction bases outside the gene matches: 17. The CDR3 protein is CAWRDLTGTAQSSYNSPLHF. Here the CDR3 DNA reads TGTGCCTGGAGAGACCTCACCGGGACAGCCCAGAGCTCCTATAATTCACCCCTCCACTTT.

This clone has only one observation. The rearrangement links TRBV6-5 to TRBJ2-3, with D unclear. The CDR3 has 15 residues. Germline-derived CDR1 and CDR2 are MNHEY and SVGAGI. Trimming left V 2 bases short and J 2 bases short, with 11 bases between. The CDR3 DNA is TGTGCCAGCAGTTACAAGACCGGGCCCACAGATACGCAGTATTTT. This sequence encodes CASSYKTGPTDTQYF.

The chain combines TRBV18 with TRBJ2-5, with TRBD1 matching over 8 bases. V was pared by 4 bases and J by 1 base, with 5 bases of the junction left unmatched. The CDR3 is 15 residues long. The germline V gene has CDR1 KGHSH and CDR2 LQKENI. DNA of the CDR3: TGTGCCAGCTCACGCCAGCAGGGGGCCCAAGAGACCCAGTACTTC. Its protein product is CASSRQQGAQETQYF.

A single count supports this clone. The chain couples TRBV7-9 to TRBJ2-1, with a tentative D call TRBD1 (6 bases). The CDR3 has 13 amino acids. Trimming took 1 base from V and 9 from J, leaving 10 bases between them. Looked up from germline, CDR1 is SEHNR and CDR2 is FQNEAQ (reference sequence). The CDR3: CASSLEAGVEQFF. The CDR3 nucleotides read TGTGCCAGCAGCTTAGAGGCAGGGGTTGAGCAGTTCTTC.

The V call is TRBV6-5, the J call TRBJ1-1; D is uncertain. CDR1 is MNHEY, CDR2 SVGAGI, per germline. V dropped 6 bases and J dropped 7 bases, with 9 bases sitting between them. This CDR3 spans 11 amino acids. Here the CDR3 reads CASRTYSEAFF. CDR3 in DNA: TGTGCCAGCAGAACCTACAGTGAAGCTTTCTTT.

The genes are TRBV29-1 and TRBJ2-7, with D perhaps TRBD1 (5 bases). V was trimmed by 4 bases and J by 0 bases, leaving 16 bases between them. The CDR3 runs 15 residues. Germline CDR1 reads SQVTM; CDR2 reads ANQGSEA. CDR3 DNA: TGCAGCGTTGTTACTGACAGATTCTACTCCTACGAGCAGTACTTC. It is translated as CSVVTDRFYSYEQYF.

The V and J genes are TRBV21-1 and TRBJ1-2. TRBV21-1 is tagged as a pseudogene. The CDR3 is made up of 16 amino acids. DNA of the CDR3: TGTGCCAGCAGCAAAACCACCCTGGATTCTAACTATGGCTACACCTTC. The encoded protein is CASSKTTLDSNYGYTF.

The chain is built from TRBV4-2 and TRBJ2-2, with D perhaps TRBD2 (6 bases). V was pared by 5 bases and J by 6 bases, with 19 bases between. The length of the CDR3 is 16 residues. Germline-derived CDR1 and CDR2 are LGHNA and YNFKEQ. DNA of the CDR3: TGTGCCAGCAGCTTTCTTCGGGAGACGGGGCCCGGGGAGCTGTTTTTT. It specifies CASSFLRETGPGELFF.

In DNA, the CDR3 is TGTGCCAGTAGTATCACGGCATCCTACGAGCAGTACTTC. Residues: CASSITASYEQYF. The chain is built from TRBV19 and TRBJ2-7, with unresolved D. Germline CDR1 LNHDA, CDR2 SQIVND (reference sequence). V lost 3 bases and J 1 base, leaving 7 bases between the germline ends. This CDR3 comprises 13 residues.

This chain links TRBV2 with TRBJ2-7; a possible D gene is TRBD1 (5 bases). The CDR3 consists of 14 residues. Germline loops: CDR1 SNHLY, CDR2 FYNNEI. Trimming took 9 bases from V and 3 from J, leaving 18 bases between them. This chain's CDR3 is CASLDQGSSYEQYF. Here the CDR3 DNA reads TGTGCCAGTTTAGATCAGGGTAGCAGCTACGAGCAGTACTTC.

This chain uses TRBV6-1 with TRBJ1-2; D perhaps matches TRBD1 (6 bases). The CDR3 is 16 residues long. Germline lookup yields CDR1 MNHNS and CDR2 SASEGT. Trimming took 4 bases from V and 8 from J, leaving 23 bases between them. CDR3 region: CASSGTHGGTIGGYTF. CDR3 bases: TGTGCCAGCAGTGGGACTCATGGGGGGACAATCGGCGGCTACACCTTC.

The CDR3 protein is CASSYSDRALAGELFF. CDR3 DNA sequence: TGCGCCAGCAGCTACTCAGACAGGGCGCTAGCCGGGGAGCTGTTTTTT. The chain links TRBV5-1 to TRBJ2-2; TRBD1 aligns across 7 bases. With V trimmed by 3 bases and J by 6 bases, 11 bases remained unmatched. Germline V CDR1 and CDR2: SGHRS, YFSETQ. The CDR3 runs to 16 residues.

This sequence joins TRBV4-1 and TRBJ2-7; D uncertain. Trimming pared 2 bases from V and 7 bases from J, leaving 18 bases between. Germline CDR1 is MGHRA and CDR2 is YSYEKL. The CDR3 contains 15 residues. The CDR3 is CASSQPLLGYEEQYF. Here the CDR3 DNA reads TGCGCCAGCAGCCAACCCCTGCTAGGGTACGAGGAGCAGTACTTC.

The chain combines TRBV7-7 with TRBJ2-3; no clear D gene. The V end was cut by 8 bases, the J end by 8 bases, with 14 bases between. The germline gives CDR1 SSHAT, CDR2 FNYEAQ (reference sequence). CDR3 length: 12 amino acids. CDR3 DNA: TGTGCCAGCTCCGATTTTCTGGGTACGCAGTATTTT. Protein sequence: CASSDFLGTQYF.

This clone was observed a few times. The chain couples TRBV19 to TRBJ2-2; D may be TRBD2 (6 bases). Trimming removed 3 bases at V and 5 bases at J, with 10 bases between. The germline V gene has CDR1 LNHDA and CDR2 SQIVND (reference sequence). The CDR3 is made up of 14 amino acids. The CDR3 spells CASSILGGTGELFF. CDR3 in DNA: TGTGCCAGTAGTATTCTGGGGGGAACCGGGGAGCTGTTTTTT.

This clone showed up just once. The chain joins TRBV6-5 to TRBJ2-2; no reliable D call. This CDR3 contains 14 residues. With 8 bases removed from V and 3 bases from J, the gap between germline ends came to 13 bases. The germline gives CDR1 MNHEY, CDR2 SVGAGI. The CDR3 is CASCRLVHTGELFF. The CDR3 DNA sequence: TGTGCCAGCTGCCGCCTAGTGCACACCGGGGAGCTGTTTTTT.

The chain is built from TRBV13 and TRBJ2-3, with unresolved D. The CDR3 length is 15 residues. Germline CDR1 PRHDT, CDR2 FYEKMQ (reference sequence). The V end was cut by 1 base, the J end by 1 base, with 9 bases between. The CDR3 region is CASSLASPGTDTQYF. The CDR3 DNA sequence: TGTGCCAGCAGCTTAGCGTCCCCGGGCACAGATACGCAGTATTTT. Drawing the rest from reference TRBV13 and TRBJ2-3, the complete variable domain is AAGVIQSPRHLIKEKRETATLKCYPIPRHDTVYWYQQGPGQDPQFLISFYEKMQSDKGSIPDRFSAQQFSDYHSELNMSSLELGDSALYFCASSLASPGTDTQYFGPGTRLTVL.

This clone appeared a few times. J is TRBJ1-2 and V is TRBV28; D not certain. This CDR3 is built from 14 residues. CDR1 and CDR2 (germline): MDHEN, SYDVKM. The V and J ends lost 5 bases and 8 bases respectively, with 18 bases between them. The DNA of the CDR3 is TGTGCCAGCAGTCCGCGACACAAATCGGGGGGCTACACCTTC. Amino acids: CASSPRHKSGGYTF.

The CDR3 here is CASSPLGQPNEKLFF. The CDR3 DNA follows: TGCGCCAGCAGCCCCCTCGGGCAGCCGAATGAAAAACTGTTTTTT. The chain employs TRBV4-1 and TRBJ1-4; D gene unclear. Germline V CDR1 and CDR2: MGHRA, YSYEKL. There are 15 residues in the CDR3. Between the trimmed V and J ends, which lost 4 bases and 5 bases, there was a span of 14 bases.

This clone was observed a single time. The chain joins TRBV28 to TRBJ2-2, with D unresolved. The CDR3 covers 17 residues. Germline CDR1 is MDHEN and CDR2 is SYDVKM. The V gene lost 3 bases and the J gene lost 6 bases, with 20 bases spanning the gap. The CDR3 DNA is TGTGCCAGCAGTTTGCTCCGAGGCAGTACCCTCCCCGGGGAGCTGTTTTTT. Its translation is CASSLLRGSTLPGELFF.

The genes are TRBV7-6 and TRBJ1-2; D perhaps matches TRBD1 (5 bases). CDR1 SGHVS and CDR2 FNYEAQ come from the germline V gene. This CDR3 is built from 14 residues. V lost 1 base to trimming and J lost 3 bases, with 9 bases between them. The CDR3 DNA sequence: TGTGCCAGCAGCTTAGGGGGAGGGGACTATGGCTACACCTTC. It is translated as CASSLGGGDYGYTF.